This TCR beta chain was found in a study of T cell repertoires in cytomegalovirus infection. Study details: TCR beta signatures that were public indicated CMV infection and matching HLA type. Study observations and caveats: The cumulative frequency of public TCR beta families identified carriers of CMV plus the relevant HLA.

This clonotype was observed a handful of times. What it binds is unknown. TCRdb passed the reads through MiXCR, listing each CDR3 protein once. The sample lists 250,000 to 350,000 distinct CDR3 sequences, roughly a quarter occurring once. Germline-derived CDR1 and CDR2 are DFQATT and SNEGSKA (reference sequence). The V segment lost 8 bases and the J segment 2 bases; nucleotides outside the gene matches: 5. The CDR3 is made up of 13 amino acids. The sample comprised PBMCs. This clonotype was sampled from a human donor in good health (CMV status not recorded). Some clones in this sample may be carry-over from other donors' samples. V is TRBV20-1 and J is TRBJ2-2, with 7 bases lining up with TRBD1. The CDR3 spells CSTTGDNTGELFF. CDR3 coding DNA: TGCAGTACTACAGGGGATAACACCGGGGAGCTGTTTTTT.